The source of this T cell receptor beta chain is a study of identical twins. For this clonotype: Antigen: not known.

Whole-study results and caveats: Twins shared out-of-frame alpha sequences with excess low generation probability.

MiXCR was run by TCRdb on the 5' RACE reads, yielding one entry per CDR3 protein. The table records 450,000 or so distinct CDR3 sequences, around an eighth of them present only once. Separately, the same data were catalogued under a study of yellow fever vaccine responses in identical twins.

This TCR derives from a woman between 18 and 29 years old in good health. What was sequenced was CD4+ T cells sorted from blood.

CDR3 protein: CASSNFGGTEAFF. The CDR3 DNA is TGTGCCAGCAGCAACTTTGGGGGCACTGAAGCTTTCTTT. The chain is built from TRBV7-9 and TRBJ1-1; TRBD1 is a possible D gene (5 bases). Per germline, CDR1 SEHNR and CDR2 FQNEAQ (reference sequence). Trimming shortened V by 5 bases and J by 4 bases, and 11 bases separated the two germline ends. CDR3 length equals 13 residues.